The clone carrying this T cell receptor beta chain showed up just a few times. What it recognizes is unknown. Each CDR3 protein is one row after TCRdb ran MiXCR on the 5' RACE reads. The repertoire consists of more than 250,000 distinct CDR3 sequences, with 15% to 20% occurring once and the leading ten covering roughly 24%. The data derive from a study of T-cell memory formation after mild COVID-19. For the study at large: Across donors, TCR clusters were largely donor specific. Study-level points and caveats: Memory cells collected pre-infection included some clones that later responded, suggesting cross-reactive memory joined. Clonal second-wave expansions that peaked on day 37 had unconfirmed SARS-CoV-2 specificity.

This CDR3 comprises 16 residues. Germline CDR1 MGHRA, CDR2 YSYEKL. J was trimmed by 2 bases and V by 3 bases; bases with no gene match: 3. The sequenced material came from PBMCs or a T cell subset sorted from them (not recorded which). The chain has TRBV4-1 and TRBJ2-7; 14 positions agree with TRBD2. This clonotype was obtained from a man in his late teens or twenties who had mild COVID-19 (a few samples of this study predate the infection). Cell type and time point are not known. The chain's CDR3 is CASSHVTSGGAYEQYF. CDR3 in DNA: TGCGCCAGCAGCCATGTGACTAGCGGGGGGGCCTACGAGCAGTACTTC.